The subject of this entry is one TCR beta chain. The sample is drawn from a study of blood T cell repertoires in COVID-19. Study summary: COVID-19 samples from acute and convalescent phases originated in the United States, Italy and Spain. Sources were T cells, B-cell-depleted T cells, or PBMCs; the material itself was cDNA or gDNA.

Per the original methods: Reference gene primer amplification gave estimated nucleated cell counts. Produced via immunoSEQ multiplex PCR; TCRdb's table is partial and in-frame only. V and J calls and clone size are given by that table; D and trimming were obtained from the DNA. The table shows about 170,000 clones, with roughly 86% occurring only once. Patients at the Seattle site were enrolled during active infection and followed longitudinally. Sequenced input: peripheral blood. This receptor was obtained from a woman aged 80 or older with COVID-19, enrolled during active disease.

Here the CDR3 reads CASSIMGVGYGYTF. Written as DNA, the CDR3 is TGTGCCAGTAGTATCATGGGAGTTGGCTATGGCTACACCTTC. The chain links TRBV19 to TRBJ1-2; no definite D call. The CDR3 loop spans 14 amino acids. Trimming removed 3 bases from V and 4 bases from J, with 12 bases in between. Germline-derived CDR1 and CDR2 are LNHDA and SQIVND (reference sequence).